The 23 T cell receptor beta chains below come from one sample, sequenced in a study of blood T cell repertoires in COVID-19. Some clones are missing from TCRdb's copy, which holds only in-frame ones; the method was immunoSEQ multiplex PCR. This sample carries roughly 570,000 clones, roughly nine tenths of them seen once, and the ten largest clones take about 8%. What was sequenced was peripheral blood. These receptors were taken from a woman aged 45-59 years with COVID-19, enrolled during active disease.

The chain links TRBV24-1 to TRBJ2-7; D may be TRBD1 (6 bases). CDR3 length: 16 residues. The V gene's germline CDR1 is KGHDR and CDR2 SFDVKD. The V end was cut by 3 bases, the J end by 5 bases, with 19 bases between. This chain's CDR3 is CATSDVTGTRADEQYF. DNA of the CDR3: TGTGCCACCAGTGATGTAACAGGGACCCGGGCGGACGAGCAGTACTTC.

The chain joins TRBV30 to TRBJ1-1; D may be TRBD1 (5 bases). Germline assignment: CDR1 GTSNPN and CDR2 SVGIG (reference sequence). This CDR3 spans 13 amino acids. Trimming took off 0 bases at V and 11 bases at J, with 16 bases between the two ends. The CDR3 DNA follows: TGTGCCTGGAGTGTAGCCTGGGGCACTGGGGCTTTCTTT. This gives the protein CAWSVAWGTGAFF.

The rearrangement uses TRBV9 and TRBJ2-2; D gene ambiguous. V shed 3 bases and J shed 8 bases, with 8 bases lying between them. Germline CDR1 SGDLS, CDR2 YYNGEE. The CDR3 length is 12 residues. The CDR3 region is CASSARLGELFF. DNA for the CDR3: TGTGCCAGCAGCGCCCGCCTAGGGGAGCTGTTTTTT.

V usage is TRBV14 and J usage is TRBJ1-6; no reliable D call. CDR3 length: 13 residues. With 1 base removed from V and 9 bases from J, the gap between germline ends came to 7 bases. Germline lookup yields CDR1 SGHDN and CDR2 FVKESK. CDR3 sequence (DNA): TGTGCCAGCAGCCAAGTGACGGGTTCACCCCTCCACTTT. Translating it yields CASSQVTGSPLHF.

The chain combines TRBV5-1 with TRBJ1-2; 8 bases align to TRBD1. The germline V gene has CDR1 SGHRS and CDR2 YFSETQ. Germline trimming cut 4 bases from V and 7 bases from J; bases unmatched to any gene: 9. The CDR3 covers 14 residues. The CDR3 here is CASSQGQGRSGYTF. Written as DNA, the CDR3 is TGCGCCAGCAGCCAAGGACAGGGTCGGAGTGGCTACACCTTC.

The V gene is TRBV18, the J gene TRBJ2-1; TRBD2 agrees at 8 bases. Trimming removed 5 bases from V and 4 bases from J; junction bases left unmatched: 10. CDR3 length: 16 amino acids. The germline V gene encodes CDR1 KGHSH and CDR2 LQKENI. The CDR3 reads CASSSPGLAGYNEQFF. The CDR3 DNA reads as TGTGCCAGCTCATCCCCCGGACTAGCTGGGTACAATGAGCAGTTCTTC.

The CDR3 reads CASSYSGTPIEAFF. The CDR3 DNA reads TGTGCCAGCAGTTACAGCGGGACCCCTATTGAAGCTTTCTTT. The genes are TRBV6-6 and TRBJ1-1, with D perhaps TRBD1 (5 bases). The germline V gene has CDR1 MNHNY and CDR2 SVGAGI (reference sequence). V dropped 2 bases and J dropped 7 bases, with 14 bases sitting between them. The CDR3 length is 14 residues.

This chain uses TRBV6-6 with TRBJ2-1; 7 bases fit TRBD2. In germline, CDR1 is MNHNY, CDR2 SVGAGI (reference sequence). The CDR3 extends over 16 amino acids. The V segment lost 6 bases and the J segment 0 bases; nucleotides outside the gene matches: 8. The CDR3 loop reads CASSSSGQSSYNEQFF. The CDR3 DNA reads as TGTGCCAGCAGCTCTAGCGGTCAAAGCTCCTACAATGAGCAGTTCTTC.

This clone was seen a handful of times. This sample also contains other DNA sequences that code for the same CDR3. The chain couples TRBV12-3 or TRBV12-4 to TRBJ1-2; possible D gene TRBD1, 6 bases. CDR3 length: 13 residues. The V end lost 6 bases, the J end lost 2 bases, and 10 bases lay between the germline ends. The DNA for the CDR3 is TGTGCCAGCAGCCCCGGACAGAACTATGGCTACACCTTC. Amino acid sequence: CASSPGQNYGYTF.

This clone is a singleton in its sample. This chain links TRBV7-2 with TRBJ2-3, with TRBD1 matching 7 bases. With 5 bases clipped from V and 7 bases from J, the junction kept 9 bases outside the gene matches. CDR3 length: 14 residues. Germline V lookup: CDR1 SGHTA, CDR2 FQGNSA. In DNA, the CDR3 is TGTGCCAGCAGCCCCAGACAGGGTTTAAATACGCAGTATTTT. This translates into CASSPRQGLNTQYF.

The gene calls are TRBV7-8 and TRBJ2-7; D is possibly TRBD2 (5 bases). Germline CDR1 reads SGHVS; CDR2 reads FQNEAQ. V dropped 3 bases and J dropped 2 bases, with 11 bases sitting between them. The CDR3 is made up of 14 amino acids. DNA of the CDR3: TGTGCCAGCAGCTTTTCGGGGTTGACCTACGAGCAGTACTTC. Its translation is CASSFSGLTYEQYF.

DNA for the CDR3: TGTGCCAGCAGCCGTATGACAGGGAACTCCTACGAGCAGTACTTC. The encoded protein is CASSRMTGNSYEQYF. The chain links TRBV7-2 to TRBJ2-7; 7 bases match TRBD1. Germline CDR1 reads SGHTA; CDR2 reads FQGNSA. This CDR3 is 15 amino acids long. The V segment lost 5 bases and the J segment 0 bases; nucleotides outside the gene matches: 7.

The sample holds one count of this clone. J is TRBJ1-6 and V is TRBV27; 7 bases are a match to TRBD1. Germline trimming cut 8 bases from V and 6 bases from J; bases unmatched to any gene: 7. The CDR3 runs to 14 residues. Germline V gives CDR1 MNHEY, CDR2 SMNVEV (reference sequence). CDR3 DNA sequence: TGTGCCAGCGCCTCGACAGGGCTTAATTCACCCCTCCACTTT. Its protein product is CASASTGLNSPLHF.

This clone showed up just once. The CDR3 sequence: CASTIWQGGEEQYF. The CDR3 coding sequence is TGTGCCAGCACCATCTGGCAGGGAGGAGAAGAGCAGTACTTC. The chain joins TRBV7-9 to TRBJ2-7; a weak D match, TRBD2 (6 bases). V was pared by 7 bases and J by 7 bases, with 20 bases between. This CDR3 is built from 14 residues. The germline gives CDR1 SEHNR, CDR2 FQNEAQ (reference sequence). Full variable domain (remainder filled in from reference TRBV7-9 and TRBJ2-7): DTGVSQNPRHKITKRGQNVTFRCDPISEHNRLYWYRQTLGQGPEFLTYFQNEAQLEKSRLLSDRFSAERPKGSFSTLEIQRTEQGDSAMYLCASTIWQGGEEQYFGPGTRLTVT.

With regard to this clone: In the same sample, other DNA sequences code for this CDR3. This chain uses TRBV6-6 with TRBJ1-1; 7 bases line up with TRBD1. Germline V lookup: CDR1 MNHNY, CDR2 SVGAGI (reference sequence). J gave up 1 base and V 6 bases, and 5 bases lay outside the gene matches. CDR3 size: 14 residues. Here the CDR3 DNA reads TGTGCCAGCAGGCCGGGACAGACGAACACTGAAGCTTTCTTT. This sequence encodes CASRPGQTNTEAFF.

The chain is built from TRBV6-9 and TRBJ2-1; D is uncertain. Germline V CDR1 and CDR2: MNHGY, SVAAGI. The CDR3 sequence is 15 residues long. V gave up 4 bases and J gave up 0 bases, with 10 bases separating them. Here the CDR3 reads CASSSCLSSYNEQFF. CDR3 DNA sequence: TGTGCCAGCAGTTCGTGCCTAAGCTCCTACAATGAGCAGTTCTTC.

This clone has a single count. The chain joins TRBV7-9 to TRBJ1-3, with a possible D match to TRBD1 (5 bases). The CDR3 has 17 residues. Germline CDR1 is SEHNR and CDR2 is FQNEAQ (reference sequence). Deletions cut 4 bases from V and 0 bases from J, with 16 bases between. The CDR3, as DNA: TGTGCCAGCAGCTGGGTCGACAGTGCCCGCTCTGGAAACACCATATATTTT. This gives the protein CASSWVDSARSGNTIYF.

The rearrangement links TRBV3-1 (or the pseudogene TRBV3-2) to TRBJ2-7; TRBD2 agrees at 12 bases. This CDR3 has 17 amino acids. Losses at the gene ends were 1 base for V and 0 bases for J; bases not matched to a gene: 4. Germline V CDR1 and CDR2: LGHDT, YNNKEL (reference sequence). As DNA, the CDR3 is TGTGCCAGCAGCCAAGTCGCTAGCGGGGGGGCCTCCTACGAGCAGTACTTC. Protein sequence: CASSQVASGGASYEQYF.

This chain links TRBV18 with TRBJ1-1, with 8 bases matching TRBD1. V trimming: 1 base; J trimming: 1 base; junction bases outside the gene matches: 5. This CDR3 has 16 amino acids. CDR1 and CDR2 from the germline V gene are KGHSH and LQKENI. CDR3: CASSPRGTGSNTEAFF. In DNA, the CDR3 is TGTGCCAGCTCACCACGGGGGACAGGTTCGAACACTGAAGCTTTCTTT.

V is TRBV10-1 and J is TRBJ2-5; the match to TRBD2 covers 7 bases. With 2 bases clipped from V and 2 bases from J, the junction kept 8 bases outside the gene matches. Germline V lookup: CDR1 WNHNN, CDR2 SYGVQD (reference sequence). The CDR3 extends over 16 amino acids. This CDR3 reads CASSEETAGPQETQYF. CDR3 sequence (DNA): TGCGCCAGCAGTGAGGAGACAGCGGGGCCGCAAGAGACCCAGTACTTC.

This chain joins TRBV30 and TRBJ2-7; TRBD1 matches 9 bases. Germline CDR1 GTSNPN, CDR2 SVGIG (reference sequence). The J segment lost 2 bases and the V segment lost 2 bases, leaving 4 bases of the junction unmatched. The length of the CDR3 is 14 residues. CDR3 amino acids: CAWSPGTGPYEQYF. CDR3 sequence (DNA): TGTGCCTGGAGTCCCGGGACAGGGCCCTACGAGCAGTACTTC.

The chain couples TRBV10-1 to TRBJ1-1; D may be TRBD1 (5 bases). V shed 4 bases and J shed 5 bases, with 11 bases lying between them. CDR3 length: 13 residues. The V gene's germline CDR1 is WNHNN and CDR2 SYGVQD (reference sequence). The CDR3 DNA sequence: TGCGCCAGCAGTGGCGGGGGATCAACTGAAGCTTTCTTT. Its protein is CASSGGGSTEAFF.

V and J are TRBV19 and TRBJ1-3; possible D gene TRBD1, 5 bases. Trimming removed 3 bases at V and 0 bases at J, with 15 bases between. Germline V lookup: CDR1 LNHDA, CDR2 SQIVND (reference sequence). The length of the CDR3 is 17 residues. The CDR3 DNA reads TGTGCCAGTAGTATGCTAACAGGCAACCCCTCTGGAAACACCATATATTTT. This translates into CASSMLTGNPSGNTIYF.